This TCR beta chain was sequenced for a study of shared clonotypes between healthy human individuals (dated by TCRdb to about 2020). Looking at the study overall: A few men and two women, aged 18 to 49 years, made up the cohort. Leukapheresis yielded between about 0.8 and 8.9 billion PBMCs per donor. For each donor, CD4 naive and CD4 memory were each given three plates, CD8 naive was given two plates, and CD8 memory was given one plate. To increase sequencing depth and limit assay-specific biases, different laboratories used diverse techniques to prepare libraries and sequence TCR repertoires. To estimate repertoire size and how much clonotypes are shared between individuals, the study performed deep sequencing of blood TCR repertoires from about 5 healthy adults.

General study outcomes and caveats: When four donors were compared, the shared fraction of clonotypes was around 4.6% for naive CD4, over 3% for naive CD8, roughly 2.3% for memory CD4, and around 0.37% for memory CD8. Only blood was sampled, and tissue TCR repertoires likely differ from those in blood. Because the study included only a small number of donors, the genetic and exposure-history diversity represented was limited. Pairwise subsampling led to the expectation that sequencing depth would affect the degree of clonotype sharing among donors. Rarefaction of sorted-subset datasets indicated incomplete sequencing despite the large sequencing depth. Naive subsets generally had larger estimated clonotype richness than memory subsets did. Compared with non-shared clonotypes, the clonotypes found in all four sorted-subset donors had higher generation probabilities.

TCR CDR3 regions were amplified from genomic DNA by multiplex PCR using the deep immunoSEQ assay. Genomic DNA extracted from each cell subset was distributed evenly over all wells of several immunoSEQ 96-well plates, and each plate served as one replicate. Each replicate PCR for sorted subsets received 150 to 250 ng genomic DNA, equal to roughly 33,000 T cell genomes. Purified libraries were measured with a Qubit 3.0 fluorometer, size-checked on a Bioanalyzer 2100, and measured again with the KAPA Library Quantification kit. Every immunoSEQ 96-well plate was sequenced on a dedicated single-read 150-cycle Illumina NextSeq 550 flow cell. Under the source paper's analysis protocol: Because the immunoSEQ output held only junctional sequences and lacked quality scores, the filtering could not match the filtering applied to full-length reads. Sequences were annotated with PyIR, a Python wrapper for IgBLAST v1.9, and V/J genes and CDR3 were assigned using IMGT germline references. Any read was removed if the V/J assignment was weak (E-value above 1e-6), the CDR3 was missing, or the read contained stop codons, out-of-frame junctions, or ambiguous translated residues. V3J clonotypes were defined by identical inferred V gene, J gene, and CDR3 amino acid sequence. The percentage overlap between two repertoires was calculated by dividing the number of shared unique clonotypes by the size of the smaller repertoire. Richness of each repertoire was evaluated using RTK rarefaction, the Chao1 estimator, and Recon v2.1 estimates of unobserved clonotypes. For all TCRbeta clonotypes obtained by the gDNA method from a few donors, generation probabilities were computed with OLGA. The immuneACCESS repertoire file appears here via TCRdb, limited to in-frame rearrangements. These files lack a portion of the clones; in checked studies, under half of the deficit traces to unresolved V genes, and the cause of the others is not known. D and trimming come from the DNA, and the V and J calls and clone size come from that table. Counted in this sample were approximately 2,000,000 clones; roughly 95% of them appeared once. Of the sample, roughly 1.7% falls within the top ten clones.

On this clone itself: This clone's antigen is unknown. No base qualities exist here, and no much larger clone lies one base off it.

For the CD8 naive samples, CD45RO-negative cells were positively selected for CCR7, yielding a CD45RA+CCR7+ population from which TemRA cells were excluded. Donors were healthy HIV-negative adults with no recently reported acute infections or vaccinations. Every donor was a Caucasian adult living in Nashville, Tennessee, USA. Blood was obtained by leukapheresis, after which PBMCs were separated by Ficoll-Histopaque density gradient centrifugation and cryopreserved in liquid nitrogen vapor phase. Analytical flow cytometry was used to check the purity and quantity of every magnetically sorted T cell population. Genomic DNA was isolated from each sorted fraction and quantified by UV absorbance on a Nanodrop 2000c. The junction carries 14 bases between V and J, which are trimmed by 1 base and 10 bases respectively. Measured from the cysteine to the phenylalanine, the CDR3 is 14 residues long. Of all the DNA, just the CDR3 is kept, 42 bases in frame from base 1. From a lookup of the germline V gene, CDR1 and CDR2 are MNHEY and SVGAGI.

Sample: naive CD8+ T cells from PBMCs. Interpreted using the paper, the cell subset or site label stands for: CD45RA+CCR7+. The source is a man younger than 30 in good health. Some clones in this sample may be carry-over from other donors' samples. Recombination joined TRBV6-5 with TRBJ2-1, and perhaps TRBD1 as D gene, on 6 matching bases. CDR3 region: CASSYLNRQAEQFF. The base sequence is TGTGCCAGCAGTTACTTAAATCGACAGGCCGAGCAGTTCTTC.